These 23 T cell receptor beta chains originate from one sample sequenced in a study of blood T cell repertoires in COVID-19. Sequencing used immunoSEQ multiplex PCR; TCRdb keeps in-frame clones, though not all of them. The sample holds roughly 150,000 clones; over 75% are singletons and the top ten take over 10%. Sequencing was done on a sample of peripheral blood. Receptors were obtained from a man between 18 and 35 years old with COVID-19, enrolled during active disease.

This CDR3 is CSGRRSGVYNEQFF. For the CDR3, the DNA is TGCAGCGGGCGCCGTAGCGGGGTTTACAATGAGCAGTTCTTC. The V gene is TRBV29-1, the J gene TRBJ2-1; 8 bases align to TRBD2. The CDR3 length is 14 residues. CDR1 SQVTM and CDR2 ANQGSEA come from the germline V gene. Germline trimming cut 7 bases from V and 4 bases from J; bases unmatched to any gene: 9.

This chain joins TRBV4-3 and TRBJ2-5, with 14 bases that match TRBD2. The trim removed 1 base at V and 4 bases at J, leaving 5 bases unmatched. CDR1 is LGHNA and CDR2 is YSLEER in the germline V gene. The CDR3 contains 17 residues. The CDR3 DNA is TGCGCCAGCAGCCAAGGAGGACTAGCGGGAGGAACAGAGACCCAGTACTTC. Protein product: CASSQGGLAGGTETQYF.

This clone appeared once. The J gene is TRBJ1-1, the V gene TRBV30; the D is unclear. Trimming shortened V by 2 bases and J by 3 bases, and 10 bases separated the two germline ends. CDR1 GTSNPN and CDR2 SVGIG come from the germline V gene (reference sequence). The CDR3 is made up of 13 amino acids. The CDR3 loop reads CAWSRRLDTEAFF. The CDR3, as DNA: TGTGCCTGGAGTAGGAGACTGGACACTGAAGCTTTCTTT.

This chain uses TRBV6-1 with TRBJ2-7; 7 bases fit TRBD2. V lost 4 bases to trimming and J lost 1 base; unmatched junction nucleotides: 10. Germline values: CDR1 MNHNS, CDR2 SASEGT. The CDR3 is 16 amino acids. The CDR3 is CASSGSTSRVSYEQYF. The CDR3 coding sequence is TGTGCCAGCAGTGGATCGACTAGCCGGGTGTCCTACGAGCAGTACTTC.

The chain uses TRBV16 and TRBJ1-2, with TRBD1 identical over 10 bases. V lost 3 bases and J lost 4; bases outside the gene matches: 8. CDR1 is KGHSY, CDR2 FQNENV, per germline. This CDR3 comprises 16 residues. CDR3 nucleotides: TGTGCCAGCAGCCAGCGGGGGACAGGGGTCATCTATGGCTACACCTTC. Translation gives CASSQRGTGVIYGYTF.

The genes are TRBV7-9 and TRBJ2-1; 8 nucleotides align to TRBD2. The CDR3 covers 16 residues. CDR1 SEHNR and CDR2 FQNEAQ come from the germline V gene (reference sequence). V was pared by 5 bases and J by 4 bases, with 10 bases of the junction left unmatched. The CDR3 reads CASSPRGTSGYNEQFF. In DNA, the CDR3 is TGTGCCAGCAGCCCTCGGGGAACTAGCGGTTACAATGAGCAGTTCTTC.

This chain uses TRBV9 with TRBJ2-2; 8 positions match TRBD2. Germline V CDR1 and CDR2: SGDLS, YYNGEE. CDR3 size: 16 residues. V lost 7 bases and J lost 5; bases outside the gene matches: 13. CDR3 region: CASALMDPGGTGELFF. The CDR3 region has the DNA TGTGCCAGCGCACTAATGGACCCGGGGGGGACCGGGGAGCTGTTTTTT. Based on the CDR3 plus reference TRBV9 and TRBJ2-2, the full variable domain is DSGVTQTPKHLITATGQRVTLRCSPRSGDLSVYWYQQSLDQGLQFLIQYYNGEERAKGNILERFSAQQFPDLHSELNLSSLELGDSALYFCASALMDPGGTGELFFGEGSRLTVL.

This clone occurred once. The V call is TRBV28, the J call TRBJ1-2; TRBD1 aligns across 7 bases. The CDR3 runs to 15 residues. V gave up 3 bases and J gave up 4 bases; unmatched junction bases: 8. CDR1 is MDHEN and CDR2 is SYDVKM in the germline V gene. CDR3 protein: CASSFLDRPSYGYTF. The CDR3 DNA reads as TGTGCCAGCAGTTTCTTGGACAGGCCTTCCTATGGCTACACCTTC.

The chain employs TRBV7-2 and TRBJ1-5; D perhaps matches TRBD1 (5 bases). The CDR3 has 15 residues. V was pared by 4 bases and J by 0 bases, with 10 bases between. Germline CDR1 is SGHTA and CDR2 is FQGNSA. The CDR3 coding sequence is TGTGCCAGCAGCTCGGCAGGGTATAGCAATCAGCCCCAGCATTTT. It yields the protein CASSSAGYSNQPQHF.

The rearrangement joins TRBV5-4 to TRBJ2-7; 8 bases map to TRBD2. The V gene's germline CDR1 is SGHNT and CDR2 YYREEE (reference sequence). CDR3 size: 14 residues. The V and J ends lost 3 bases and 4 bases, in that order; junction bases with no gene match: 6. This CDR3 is CASSSAGGGYEQYF. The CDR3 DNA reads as TGTGCCAGCAGCTCCGCCGGCGGGGGGTACGAGCAGTACTTC.

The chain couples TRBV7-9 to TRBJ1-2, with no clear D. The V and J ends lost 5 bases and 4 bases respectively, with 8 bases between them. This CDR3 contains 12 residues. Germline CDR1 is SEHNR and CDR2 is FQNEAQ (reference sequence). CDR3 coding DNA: TGTGCCAGCAGCACGGGAGTCTATGGCTACACCTTC. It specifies CASSTGVYGYTF.

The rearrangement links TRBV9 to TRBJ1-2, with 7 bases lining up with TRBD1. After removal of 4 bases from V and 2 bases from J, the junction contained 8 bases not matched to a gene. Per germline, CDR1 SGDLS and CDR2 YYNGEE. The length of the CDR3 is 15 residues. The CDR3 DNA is TGTGCCAGCAGCCCAACCGGGACAGCCAACTATGGCTACACCTTC. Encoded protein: CASSPTGTANYGYTF. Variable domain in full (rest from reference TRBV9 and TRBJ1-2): DSGVTQTPKHLITATGQRVTLRCSPRSGDLSVYWYQQSLDQGLQFLIQYYNGEERAKGNILERFSAQQFPDLHSELNLSSLELGDSALYFCASSPTGTANYGYTFGSGTRLTVV.

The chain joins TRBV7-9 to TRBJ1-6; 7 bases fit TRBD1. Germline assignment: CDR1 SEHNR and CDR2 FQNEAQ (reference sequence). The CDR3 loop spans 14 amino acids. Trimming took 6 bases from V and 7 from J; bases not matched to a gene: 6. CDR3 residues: CASSLTGENSPLHF. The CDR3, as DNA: TGTGCCAGCAGTCTCACAGGGGAGAATTCACCCCTCCACTTT.

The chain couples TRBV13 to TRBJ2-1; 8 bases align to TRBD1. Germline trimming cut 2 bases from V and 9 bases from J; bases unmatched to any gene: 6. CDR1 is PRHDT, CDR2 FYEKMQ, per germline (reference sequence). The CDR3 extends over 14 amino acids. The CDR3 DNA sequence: TGTGCCAGCAGCTTACGGTCAGGGGGCGTTGAGCAGTTCTTC. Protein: CASSLRSGGVEQFF.

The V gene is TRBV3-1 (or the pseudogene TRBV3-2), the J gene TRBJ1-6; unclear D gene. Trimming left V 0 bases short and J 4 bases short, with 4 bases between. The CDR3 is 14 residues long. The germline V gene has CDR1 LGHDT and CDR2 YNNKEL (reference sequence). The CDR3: CASSQDHYNSPLHF. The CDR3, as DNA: TGTGCCAGCAGCCAAGACCATTATAATTCACCCCTCCACTTT.

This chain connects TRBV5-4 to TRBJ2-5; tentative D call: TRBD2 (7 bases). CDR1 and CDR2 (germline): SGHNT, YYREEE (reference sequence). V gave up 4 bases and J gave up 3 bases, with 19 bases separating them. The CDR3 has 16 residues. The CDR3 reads CASSPGGGLAEETQYF. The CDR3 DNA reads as TGTGCCAGCAGCCCCGGAGGGGGGCTAGCGGAAGAGACCCAGTACTTC.

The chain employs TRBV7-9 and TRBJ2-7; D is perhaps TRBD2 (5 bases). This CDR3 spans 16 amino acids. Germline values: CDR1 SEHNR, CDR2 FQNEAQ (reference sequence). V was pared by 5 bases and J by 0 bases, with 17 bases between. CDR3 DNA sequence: TGTGCCAGCAGCCCCCCGCTTACCGGACTCTCCTACGAGCAGTACTTC. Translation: CASSPPLTGLSYEQYF.

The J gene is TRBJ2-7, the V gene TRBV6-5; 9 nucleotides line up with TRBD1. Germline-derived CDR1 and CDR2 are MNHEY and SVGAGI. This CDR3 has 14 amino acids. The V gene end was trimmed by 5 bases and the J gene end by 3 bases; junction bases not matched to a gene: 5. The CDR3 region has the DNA TGTGCCAGCAGTCAGAGGACAGGGGACTACGAGCAGTACTTC. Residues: CASSQRTGDYEQYF.

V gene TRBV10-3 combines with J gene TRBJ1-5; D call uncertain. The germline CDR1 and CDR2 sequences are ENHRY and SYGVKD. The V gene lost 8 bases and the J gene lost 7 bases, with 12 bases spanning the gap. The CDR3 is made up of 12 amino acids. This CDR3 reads CAIREGEQPQHF. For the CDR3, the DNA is TGTGCCATCCGGGAGGGTGAACAGCCCCAGCATTTT.

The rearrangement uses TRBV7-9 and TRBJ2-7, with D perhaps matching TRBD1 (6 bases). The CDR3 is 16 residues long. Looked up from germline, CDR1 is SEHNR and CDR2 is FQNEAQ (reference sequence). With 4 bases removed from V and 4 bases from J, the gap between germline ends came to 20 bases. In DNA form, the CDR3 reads TGTGCCAGCAGCTCACCCAGAACAGGGCTAGGATACGAGCAGTACTTC. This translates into CASSSPRTGLGYEQYF.

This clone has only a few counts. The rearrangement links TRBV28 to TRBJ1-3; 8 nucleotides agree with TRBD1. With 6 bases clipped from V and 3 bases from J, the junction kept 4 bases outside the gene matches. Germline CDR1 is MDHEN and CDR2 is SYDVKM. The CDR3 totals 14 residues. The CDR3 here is CASRTTGVGNTIYF. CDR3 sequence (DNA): TGTGCCAGCAGGACGACAGGGGTTGGAAACACCATATATTTT.

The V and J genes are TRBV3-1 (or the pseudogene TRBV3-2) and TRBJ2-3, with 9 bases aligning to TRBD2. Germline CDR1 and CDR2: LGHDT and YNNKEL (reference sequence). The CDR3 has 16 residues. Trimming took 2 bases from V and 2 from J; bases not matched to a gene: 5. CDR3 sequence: CASSQNPSGITDTQYF. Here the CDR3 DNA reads TGTGCCAGCAGCCAAAACCCTAGCGGGATCACAGATACGCAGTATTTT.

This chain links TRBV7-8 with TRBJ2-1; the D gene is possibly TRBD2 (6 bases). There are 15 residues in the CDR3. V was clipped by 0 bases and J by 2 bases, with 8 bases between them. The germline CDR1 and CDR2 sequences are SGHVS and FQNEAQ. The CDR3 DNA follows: TGTGCCAGCAGCTTAGCGGGAGGAACCTACAATGAGCAGTTCTTC. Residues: CASSLAGGTYNEQFF.